This TCR beta chain was identified during a study of STAT3 mutations in large granular lymphocyte leukemia. Findings and limits, study-wide: At least one immunodominant TCR beta clonotype appeared in every T-cell large granular lymphocyte leukemia patient. TCR clonotype switching after therapy occurred in about 30% of the 18 patients. Samples missed the first appearance of the clone.

The method was immunoSEQ multiplex PCR; TCRdb's version includes in-frame clones alone and lacks a portion of them. The table includes 9,000 to 9,500 clones, roughly 90% detected once. Concerning this clone itself: The target antigen is unknown.

The CDR3 covers 12 residues. V was clipped by 5 bases and J by 4 bases, with 8 bases between them. Germline V gene sequence: CDR1 MDHEN, CDR2 SYDVKM. Material: peripheral blood mononuclear cells. The receptor's source is a man older than 75 with T-cell large granular lymphocyte leukemia. Some clones in this sample may be carry-over from other donors' samples. This chain uses TRBV28 with TRBJ1-1; D is ambiguous. This CDR3 is CASSIRVTEAFF. The CDR3 region has the DNA TGTGCCAGCAGTATTAGGGTCACTGAAGCTTTCTTT.